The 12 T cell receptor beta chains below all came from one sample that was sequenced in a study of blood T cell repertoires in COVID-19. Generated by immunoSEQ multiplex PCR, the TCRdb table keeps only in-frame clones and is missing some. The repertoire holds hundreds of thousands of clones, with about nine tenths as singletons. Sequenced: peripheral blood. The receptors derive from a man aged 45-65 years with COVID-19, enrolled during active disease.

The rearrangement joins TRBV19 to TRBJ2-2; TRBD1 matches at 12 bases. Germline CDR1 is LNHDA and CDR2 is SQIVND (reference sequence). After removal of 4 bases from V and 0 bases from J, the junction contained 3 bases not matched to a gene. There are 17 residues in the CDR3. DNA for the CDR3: TGTGCCAGTAGTACGGGGACAGGGGGCTCGAACACCGGGGAGCTGTTTTTT. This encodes CASSTGTGGSNTGELFF.

The CDR3 is CASSQDSSGANVLTF. CDR3 DNA: TGTGCCAGCAGCCAAGACTCCTCTGGGGCCAACGTCCTGACTTTC. V usage is TRBV3-1 (or the pseudogene TRBV3-2) and J usage is TRBJ2-6, with D unresolved. The CDR3 extends over 15 amino acids. Trimming removed 0 bases at V and 0 bases at J, with 3 bases between. Germline V CDR1 and CDR2: LGHDT, YNNKEL (reference sequence).

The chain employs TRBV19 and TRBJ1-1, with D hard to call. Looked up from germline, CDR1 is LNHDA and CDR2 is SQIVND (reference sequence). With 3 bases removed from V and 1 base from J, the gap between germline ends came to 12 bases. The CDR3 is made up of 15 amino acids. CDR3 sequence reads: CASSIISEGNTEAFF. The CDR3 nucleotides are TGTGCCAGTAGTATCATTTCGGAGGGGAACACTGAAGCTTTCTTT.

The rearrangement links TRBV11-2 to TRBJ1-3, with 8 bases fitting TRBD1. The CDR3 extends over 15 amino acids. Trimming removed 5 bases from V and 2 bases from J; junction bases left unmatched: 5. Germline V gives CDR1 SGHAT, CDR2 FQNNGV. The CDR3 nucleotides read TGTGCCAGCAGCACGGACAGGGTTGCTGGAAACACCATATATTTT. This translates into CASSTDRVAGNTIYF.

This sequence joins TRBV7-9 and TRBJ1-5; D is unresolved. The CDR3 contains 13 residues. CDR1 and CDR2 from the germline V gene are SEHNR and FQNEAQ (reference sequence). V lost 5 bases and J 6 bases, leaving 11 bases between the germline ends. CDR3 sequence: CASSINAGQPQHF. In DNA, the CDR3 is TGTGCCAGCAGCATTAATGCGGGTCAGCCCCAGCATTTT.

Here the CDR3 DNA reads TGTGCCAGCAGCCAAACGGGACTAGCGGGAGCCTACGAGCAGTACTTC. Translated: CASSQTGLAGAYEQYF. The J gene is TRBJ2-7, the V gene TRBV3-1 (or the pseudogene TRBV3-2); 14 nucleotides match TRBD2. Losses at the gene ends were 2 bases for V and 2 bases for J; bases not matched to a gene: 2. From germline, CDR1 is LGHDT and CDR2 YNNKEL (reference sequence). The CDR3 contains 16 residues.

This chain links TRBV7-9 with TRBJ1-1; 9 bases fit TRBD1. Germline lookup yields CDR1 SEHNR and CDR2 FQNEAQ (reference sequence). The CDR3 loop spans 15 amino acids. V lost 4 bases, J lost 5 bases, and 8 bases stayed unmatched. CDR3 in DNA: TGTGCCAGCAGCTCCCGAATGACAGGGGGGACTGAAGCTTTCTTT. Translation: CASSSRMTGGTEAFF.

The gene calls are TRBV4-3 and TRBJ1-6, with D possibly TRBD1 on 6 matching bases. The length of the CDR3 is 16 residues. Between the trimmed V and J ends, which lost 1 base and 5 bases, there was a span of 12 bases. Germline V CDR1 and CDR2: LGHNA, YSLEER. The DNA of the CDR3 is TGCGCCAGCAGCCAAGTCGGGGCAGGGGATAATTCACCCCTCCACTTT. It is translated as CASSQVGAGDNSPLHF.

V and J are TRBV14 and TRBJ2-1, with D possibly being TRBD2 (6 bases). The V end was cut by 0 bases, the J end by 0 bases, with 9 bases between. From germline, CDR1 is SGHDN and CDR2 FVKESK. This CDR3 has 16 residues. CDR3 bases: TGTGCCAGCAGCCAAGACGGGGGAAGCTCCTACAATGAGCAGTTCTTC. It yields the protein CASSQDGGSSYNEQFF. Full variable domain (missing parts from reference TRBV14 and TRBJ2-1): EAGVTQFPSHSVIEKGQTVTLRCDPISGHDNLYWYRRVMGKEIKFLLHFVKESKQDESGMPNNRFLAERTGGTYSTLKVQPAELEDSGVYFCASSQDGGSSYNEQFFGPGTRLTVL.

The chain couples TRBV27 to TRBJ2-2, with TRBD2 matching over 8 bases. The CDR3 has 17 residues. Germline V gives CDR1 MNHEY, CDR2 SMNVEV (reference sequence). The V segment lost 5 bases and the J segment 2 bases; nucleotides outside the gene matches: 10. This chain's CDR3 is CASSVTVAGLNTGELFF. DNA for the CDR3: TGTGCCAGCAGTGTAACTGTAGCGGGATTAAACACCGGGGAGCTGTTTTTT.

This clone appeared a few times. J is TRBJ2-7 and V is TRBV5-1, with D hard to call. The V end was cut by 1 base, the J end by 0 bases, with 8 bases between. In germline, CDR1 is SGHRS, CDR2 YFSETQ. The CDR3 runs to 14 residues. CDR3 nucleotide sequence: TGCGCCAGCAGCTTGATAGAGAGCTCCTACGAGCAGTACTTC. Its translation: CASSLIESSYEQYF.

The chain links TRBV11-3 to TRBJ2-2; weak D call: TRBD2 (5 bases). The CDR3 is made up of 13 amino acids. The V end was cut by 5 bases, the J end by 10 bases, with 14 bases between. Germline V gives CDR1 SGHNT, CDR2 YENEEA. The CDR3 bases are TGTGCCAGCAGCGCGGGCTTCCTGGAGGAGCTGTTTTTT. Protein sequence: CASSAGFLEELFF.